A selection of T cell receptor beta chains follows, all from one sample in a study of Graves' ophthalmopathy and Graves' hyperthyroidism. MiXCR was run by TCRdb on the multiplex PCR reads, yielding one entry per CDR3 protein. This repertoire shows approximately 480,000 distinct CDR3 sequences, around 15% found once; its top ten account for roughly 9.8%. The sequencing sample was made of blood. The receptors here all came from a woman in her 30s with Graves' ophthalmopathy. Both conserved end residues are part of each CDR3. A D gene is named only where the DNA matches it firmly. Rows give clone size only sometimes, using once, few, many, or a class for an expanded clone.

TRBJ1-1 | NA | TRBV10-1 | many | TGCGCCAGCAGTCAGGGAATGGTGACTGAAGCTTTCTTT | CASSQGMVTEAFF
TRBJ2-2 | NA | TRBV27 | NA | TGTGCCAGCAGTTCGATGACAAGGACCGGGGAGCTGTTTTTT | CASSSMTRTGELFF
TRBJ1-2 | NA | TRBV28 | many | TGTGCCAGCAGGGGGGGAGGGCCACCCTATGGCTACACCTTC | CASRGGGPPYGYTF
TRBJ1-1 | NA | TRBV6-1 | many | TGTGCCAGCAGTGAAGGGGCAGGGCCGTCTGCTTTCTTT | CASSEGAGPSAFF
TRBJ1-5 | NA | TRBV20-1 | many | TGCAGTGCTTTAACCATGGGGGGCGATCAGCCCCAGCATTTT | CSALTMGGDQPQHF
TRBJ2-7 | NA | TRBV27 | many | TGTGCCAGCAGTTTAATGGGGAGGACAGTCAGCTCCTACGAGCAGTACTTC | CASSLMGRTVSSYEQYF
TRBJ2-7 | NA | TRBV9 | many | TGTGCCAGCAGCGTAGGTTCTAGCCTCTCCTACGAGCAGTACTTC | CASSVGSSLSYEQYF
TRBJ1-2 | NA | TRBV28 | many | TGTGCCAGCAGCCCCGGGACTAAGGGCTACACCTTC | CASSPGTKGYTF
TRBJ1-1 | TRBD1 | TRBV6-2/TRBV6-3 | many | TGTGCCAGCAGTTACTCATTGGGACAGGGGAACACTGAAGCTTTCTTT | CASSYSLGQGNTEAFF
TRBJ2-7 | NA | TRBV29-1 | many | TGCAGCGTTGAGGCGTTCGATAAAGAATCCTACGAGCAGTACTTC | CSVEAFDKESYEQYF
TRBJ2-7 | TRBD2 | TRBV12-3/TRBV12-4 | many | TGTGCCAGCAGTTCACTAGCGGGACCTTGGGAGCAGTACTTC | CASSSLAGPWEQYF
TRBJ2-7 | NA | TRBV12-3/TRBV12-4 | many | TGTGCCAGCAGTTCTGGAGGGCGCAGAGTGGACTACGAGCAGTACTTC | CASSSGGRRVDYEQYF
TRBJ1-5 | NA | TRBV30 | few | TGTGCCTGGAGTGGGGGGCAGGATAATCAGCCCCAGCATTTT | CAWSGGQDNQPQHF
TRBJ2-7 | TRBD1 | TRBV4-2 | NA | TGTGCCAGCAGCCGGACAGGGAGTACCTACGAGCAGTACTTC | CASSRTGSTYEQYF
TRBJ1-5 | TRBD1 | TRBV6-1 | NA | TGTGCCAGCAGTGGCGACAGGGTAGGCAATCAGCCCCAGCATTTT | CASSGDRVGNQPQHF
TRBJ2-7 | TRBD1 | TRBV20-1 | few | TGCAGTGCCTTTACCCGGGGACAGATAATTACCTACGAGCAGTACTTC | CSAFTRGQIITYEQYF
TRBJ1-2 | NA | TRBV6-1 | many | TGTGCCAGCAGTCCCTTTTCGGGAGGCTACACCTTC | CASSPFSGGYTF
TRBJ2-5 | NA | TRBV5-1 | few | TGCGCCAGTGCAGGGGCGGATCAAGAGACCCAGTACTTC | CASAGADQETQYF
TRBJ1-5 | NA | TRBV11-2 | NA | TGTGCCAGCAGCTTTTCCCAGAATCAGCCCCAGCATTTT | CASSFSQNQPQHF
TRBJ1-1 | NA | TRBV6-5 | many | TGTGCCAGCAGTTACTCGAGGGATGGGACTGAAGCTTTCTTT | CASSYSRDGTEAFF
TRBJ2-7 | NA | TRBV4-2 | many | TGTGCCAGCAGCCAAGTTTGGGGGAACGAGCAGTACTTC | CASSQVWGNEQYF
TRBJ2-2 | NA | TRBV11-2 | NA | TGTGCCAGCAGCCAGGGGGGGGCGGTGGCCACCGGGGAGCTGTTTTTT | CASSQGGAVATGELFF